These T cell receptor beta chains were read from a single sample in a study of CD8 T cells in ankylosing spondylitis. Each CDR3 protein gets one entry after TCRdb re-called the 5' RACE reads with MiXCR. The table has approximately 400,000 distinct CDR3 sequences, roughly 15% seen once. What was sequenced was blood, either unsorted or a sorted T cell fraction (not recorded which). These TCRs come from a male donor with ankylosing spondylitis. CDR3s leave out the opening cysteine and the closing phenylalanine or tryptophan.

CDR3 protein	V gene	J gene	CDR3 length
ASSSRLGVLGTEAF	TRBV5-5	TRBJ1-1	14
ASSPGLAGMDGANVLT	TRBV5-1	TRBJ2-6	16
ASTPVGLAAYNEQF	TRBV12-3/TRBV12-4	TRBJ2-1	14
ASRSMRGTEAF	TRBV4-1	TRBJ1-1	11
ASSRGGSGSPYNEQF	TRBV19	TRBJ2-1	15
ASSKQPMNTEAF	TRBV18	TRBJ1-1	12
ASPDSVIYGYT	TRBV12-3/TRBV12-4	TRBJ1-2	11
SARNTEAF	TRBV20-1	TRBJ1-1	8
ASSSRGGDTQY	TRBV7-9	TRBJ2-3	11
ASSLGHRTEGYT	TRBV5-1	TRBJ1-2	12
ASSSSGTGGNEQF	TRBV5-1	TRBJ2-1	13
ASSLDQREYNEQF	TRBV5-6	TRBJ2-1	13
ASSLPGPLNNEQF	TRBV7-9	TRBJ2-1	13
ASRWGRSTYEQY	TRBV6-1	TRBJ2-7	12
AIRGRATGELF	TRBV10-3	TRBJ2-2	11
ASSLQRVGDEQF	TRBV12-3/TRBV12-4	TRBJ2-1	12
SAGAANTEAF	TRBV20-1	TRBJ1-1	10
ASSHVGTLAGDTQY	TRBV4-1	TRBJ2-3	14
ASSARVTTEAF	TRBV5-1	TRBJ1-1	11
ASSPNGRSYEQY	TRBV3-1	TRBJ2-7	12
ASSPSDPTGELF	TRBV18	TRBJ2-2	12
ASSRAMNSEAF	TRBV19	TRBJ1-1	11
ASSQDGPLAGTESYEQY	TRBV4-3	TRBJ2-7	17
AWSPYRQSMMTGELF	TRBV30	TRBJ2-2	15
ASSSGREYYGYT	TRBV7-9	TRBJ1-2	12
ASSLGTGLTDTQY	TRBV5-1	TRBJ2-3	13
ASSRAGGTGSYEQY	TRBV5-1	TRBJ2-7	14
ASSSSSGVVTGELF	TRBV2	TRBJ2-2	14
ASTQLAASVNEQF	TRBV21-1	TRBJ2-1	13
ASSQDRLRGYT	TRBV3-1	TRBJ1-2	11
SVVRVGNTEAF	TRBV29-1	TRBJ1-1	11
ASSAPTGIQETQY	TRBV5-1	TRBJ2-5	13
ASSYRGGSYNEQF	TRBV7-2	TRBJ2-1	13